The 13 T cell receptor beta chains below come from one sample, sequenced in a study of tumor-infiltrating lymphocytes in primary liver carcinoma. A primer in the constant region served to generate TCR beta cDNA from approximately 500 ng of total RNA. TCR beta libraries came from three nested multiplex PCR rounds using slightly modified ARM-PCR. The study ran its first two PCR rounds for roughly 10 cycles each, using TRBV1-TRBV30 forward primers and a C-beta reverse primer. Each CDR3 protein is one row after TCRdb ran MiXCR on the multiplex PCR reads. This sample has some 43,000 distinct CDR3 sequences, with 71% found just once. Co-extraction yielded RNA and DNA from roughly 21-30 mg of unsorted bulk tissue. Sequenced sample: liver tumor tissue from sampling region 5. Subset defined: tumor region T5, tumor centre. Receptors originate from a man aged 40-49 years with primary liver carcinoma and hepatitis B virus infection.

To note about this clonotype: The junction shows a germline mismatch at one end, possibly a read error. The V and J genes are TRBV11-2 and TRBJ2-1, with 8 bases matching TRBD2. Germline CDR1 reads SGHAT; CDR2 reads FQNNGV. The CDR3 is made up of 16 amino acids. In DNA form, the CDR3 reads TGTGCCAGCAGCTTGGATATCGGACTAGCCATGGATGAGCAGATGTTC. This translates into CASSLDIGLAMDEQMF. Drawing the rest from reference TRBV11-2 and TRBJ2-1, the complete variable domain is EAGVAQSPRYKIIEKRQSVAFWCNPISGHATLYWYQQILGQGPKLLIQFQNNGVVDDSQLPKDRFSAERLKGVDSTLKIQPAKLEDSAVYLCASSLDIGLAMDEQMFGPGTRLTVL.

In regard to this clonotype: At one end the junction does not follow the germline gene, possibly because of a read error. This rearrangement joins TRBV10-3 to TRBJ1-2; D remains ambiguous. The CDR3 sequence is 14 residues long. The germline V gene has CDR1 ENHRY and CDR2 SYGVKD. CDR3 DNA sequence: TGTGACATCAGTGAAAGGGCATCCAACTATGGCCACACCTTC. This gives the protein CDISERASNYGHTF.

Comment on this clonotype: Lacking the conserved final phenylalanine or tryptophan, this CDR3 likely reflects a read error. The chain is built from TRBV28 and TRBJ1-1; possibly TRBD1 for D (5 bases). This CDR3 has 15 amino acids. Germline CDR1 and CDR2: MDHEN and SYDVKM. Trimming removed 7 bases at V and 1 base at J, with 16 bases between. The CDR3 DNA reads as TGTGCCAGCATTCTCGCGACGGGGGGGAACACTGAAGCTTTCCTT. It encodes CASILATGGNTEAFL.

Concerning this clonotype itself: The conserved phenylalanine or tryptophan is not found at the CDR3 terminus, so this likely reflects a read error. The rearrangement uses TRBV6-2 or TRBV6-3 and TRBJ2-7; D unclear. The CDR3 runs 11 residues. CDR1 MNHEY and CDR2 SVGEGT come from the germline V gene. V was trimmed by 8 bases and J by 3 bases, leaving 8 bases between them. CDR3 residues: CASRDLYEQYL. In DNA form, the CDR3 reads TGTGCCAGCCGAGATCTCTACGAGCAGTACCTC.

The V and J genes are TRBV4-2 and TRBJ2-4; tentatively, D is TRBD2 (7 bases). The germline V gene has CDR1 LGHNA and CDR2 YNFKEQ. V was shortened by 3 bases and J by 8 bases, with 20 bases between the two germline ends. This CDR3 contains 16 residues. The CDR3 region has the DNA TGTGCCAGCAGCCACGAATTAGGGGGAGGGCAGGACATTCAGTACTTC. This encodes CASSHELGGGQDIQYF.

Details on this clonotype: One end of the junction does not line up with germline, which may come from a read error. The V and J genes are TRBV11-2 and TRBJ1-6, with 9 bases identical to TRBD1. CDR1 and CDR2 (germline): SGHAT, FQNNGV. The CDR3 totals 14 residues. The CDR3 DNA sequence: TGTGCCAGCAACTTACAGGGGGCAAATTCATCCCTCCACTTT. This gives the protein CASNLQGANSSLHF.

To note about this clonotype: At one boundary the junction diverges from the germline segment, which might be a read error. The chain is built from TRBV6-5 and TRBJ2-6, with TRBD1 as a possible D gene (6 bases). The CDR3 totals 18 residues. CDR1 is MNHEY and CDR2 is SVGAGI in the germline V gene. The CDR3 spells CTSSLWTVTKAGANVLTF. In DNA, the CDR3 is TGTACCAGCAGTCTTTGGACAGTGACGAAAGCTGGGGCCAACGTCCTGACTTTC.

As regards this clonotype: A much more abundant neighbour one base away suggests this may be a read error. This sequence joins TRBV6-5 and TRBJ2-7; tentative D call: TRBD2 (5 bases). The length of the CDR3 is 13 residues. Trimming pared 7 bases from V and 6 bases from J, leaving 16 bases between. From germline, CDR1 is MNHEY and CDR2 SVGAGI. CDR3 DNA sequence: TGTGCCAGCAAGAGGGAACCCGTGGGCGAGCAGTACTTC. Encoded protein: CASKREPVGEQYF.

A note on this clonotype: The CDR3 carries no conserved terminal phenylalanine or tryptophan, so it likely arises from a read error. The rearrangement uses TRBV11-2 and TRBJ2-7, with D perhaps TRBD2 (5 bases). The CDR3 runs to 13 residues. In germline, CDR1 is SGHAT, CDR2 FQNNGV. V was clipped by 1 base and J by 9 bases, with 13 bases between them. The CDR3 protein is CASSLGELASQYS. CDR3 in DNA: TGTGCCAGCAGCTTAGGTGAGTTAGCGTCGCAGTACTCC.

On this clonotype itself: At one end, the junction sequence differs from germline, possibly due to a read error. CDR3 region: CASTGKRGSYNEQFF. The DNA of the CDR3 is TGCGCCAGCACTGGGAAGCGGGGTTCCTACAATGAGCAGTTTTTC. The chain is built from TRBV10-1 and TRBJ2-1; the match to TRBD2 covers 7 bases. This CDR3 has 15 amino acids. The germline gives CDR1 WNHNN, CDR2 SYGVQD (reference sequence).

This clonotype has a handful of counts. The junction differs from germline at one of its ends, possibly a read error. This chain uses TRBV12-3 or TRBV12-4 with TRBJ2-7; 11 bases fit TRBD2. CDR3 size: 16 residues. CDR3 sequence: CASSLLAGGSPYEQYF. The CDR3 coding sequence is TGTGCCAGCAGCTTATTAGCGGGAGGGTCTCCCTATGAGCAGTACTTC.

Details on this clonotype: The junction does not match germline at one end; this may be a read error. This chain connects TRBV4-1 to TRBJ2-1, with D perhaps matching TRBD2 (6 bases). The germline V gene encodes CDR1 MGHRA and CDR2 YSYEKL. CDR3 length: 14 residues. CDR3 coding DNA: TGCACCAGCAGCCACGCGGGAAGGTACAATGAGCAGTTCTTC. Residues: CTSSHAGRYNEQFF.

This clonotype was observed once. The rearrangement uses TRBV6-2 or TRBV6-3 and TRBJ1-1; unclear D gene. The CDR3 is made up of 14 amino acids. In germline, CDR1 is MNHEY, CDR2 SVGEGT. The CDR3 protein is CFSSYSAWHTEAFF. In nucleotides, the CDR3 is TGTTTCAGCAGTTACTCCGCCTGGCACACTGAAGCTTTCTTT.